This T cell receptor beta chain was recovered during a study of blood T cells in healthy people across ages. Findings and limits, study-wide: Strong correlation linked observed beta diversity and percent naive T cells. Roughly linearly, TCR beta diversity per million T cells fell as age increased.

A sample-barcoded 5' primer and a J-beta primer mix were used in a second PCR of about 7 to 12 cycles. TCRdb itself ran the 5' RACE reads through MiXCR, one entry per CDR3 protein. The sample has approximately 690,000 distinct CDR3 sequences, roughly 41% seen once. With regard to this clonotype: Antigen: not known.

Germline V lookup: CDR1 GTSNPN, CDR2 SVGIG (reference sequence). CDR3 size: 17 residues. Germline trimming cut 0 bases from V and 5 bases from J; bases unmatched to any gene: 15. The TCR originated in an elderly man in good health. The gene calls are TRBV30 and TRBJ2-5; 7 nucleotides line up with TRBD1. The source material was blood. In DNA, the CDR3 is TGTGCCTGGAGTGTAGGATGGGACAGTGCCCCTCGGGAGACCCAGTACTTC. It yields the protein CAWSVGWDSAPRETQYF.